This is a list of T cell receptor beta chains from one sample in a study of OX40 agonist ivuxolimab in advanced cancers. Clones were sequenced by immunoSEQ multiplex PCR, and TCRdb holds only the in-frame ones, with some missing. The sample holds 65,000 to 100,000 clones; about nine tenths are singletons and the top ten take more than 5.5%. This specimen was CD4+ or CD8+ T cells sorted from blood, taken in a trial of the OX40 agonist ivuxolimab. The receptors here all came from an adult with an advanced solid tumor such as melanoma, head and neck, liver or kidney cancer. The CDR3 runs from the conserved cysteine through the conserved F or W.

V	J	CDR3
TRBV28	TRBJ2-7	CASSWSYEQYF
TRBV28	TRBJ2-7	CASSLEKGPTYEQYF
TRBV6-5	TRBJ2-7	CASSYRAGLDYEQYF
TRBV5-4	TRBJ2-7	CACGEGGSYEQYF
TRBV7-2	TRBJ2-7	CASSLGPGVYEQYF
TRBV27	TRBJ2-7	CASSLRPGKTYEQYF
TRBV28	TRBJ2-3	CASSPSSMYTDTQYF
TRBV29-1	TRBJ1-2	CSVGSQGGLGGYTF
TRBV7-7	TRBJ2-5	CASSPSPGRVQETQYF
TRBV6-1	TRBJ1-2	CASSAGGVYGYTF
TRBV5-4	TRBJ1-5	CASSLEGGNQPQHF
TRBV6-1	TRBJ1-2	CASSGRGGYGYTF
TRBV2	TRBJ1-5	CASSALSNQPQHF
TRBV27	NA	CASSPEAGGRYEQYF
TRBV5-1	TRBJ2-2	CASSFGGRTGELFF
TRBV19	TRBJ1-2	CASSIGGETHGYTF
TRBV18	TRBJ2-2	CASSPPGTTLRGELFF
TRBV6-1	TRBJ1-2	CASSEGAGVFGSYGYTF
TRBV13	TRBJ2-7	CASSLTPTYEQYF
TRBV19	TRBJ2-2	CASSSQPNTGELFF
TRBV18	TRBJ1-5	CASSPTGGVEPQHF
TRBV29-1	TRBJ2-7	CSVGGQNYEQYF
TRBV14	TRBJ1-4	CASSHQGQGYEKLFF
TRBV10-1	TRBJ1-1	CASSGRTGGSAEAFF
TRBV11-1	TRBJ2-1	CASSLVGRAYNEQFF
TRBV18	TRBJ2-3	CASSTTSGSTDTQYF
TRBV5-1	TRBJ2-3	CASRDLSTDTQYF
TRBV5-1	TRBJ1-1	CASSSWGLRTEAFF
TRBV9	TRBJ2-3	CASSVARADTQYF
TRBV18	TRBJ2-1	CASSPLDNEQFF
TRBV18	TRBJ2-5	CASSPPEGGGPRETQYF
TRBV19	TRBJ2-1	CASSIDLAGFPPNEQFF
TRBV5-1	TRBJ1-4	CASRTGAVNEKLFF
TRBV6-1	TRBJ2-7	CASSAASEQYF
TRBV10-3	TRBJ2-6	CAISEGTSNVLTF
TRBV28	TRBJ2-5	CASSLGWRPSETQYF
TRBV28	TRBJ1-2	CASSHSQGFYGYTF
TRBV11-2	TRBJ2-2	CASSLDGWASGNTGELFF
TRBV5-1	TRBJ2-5	CASSMGLAFGNQETQYF
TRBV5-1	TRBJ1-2	CASSRSGTLDGYTF
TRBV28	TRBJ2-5	CASRRGQETQYF
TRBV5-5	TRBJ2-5	CASSLGRTSGQETQYF
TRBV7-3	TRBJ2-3	CASSSSASGNTDTQYF
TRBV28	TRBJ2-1	CASSPSFAGPHRSEQFF
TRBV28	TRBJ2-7	CASRPRRVSYEQYF